A single sample is the source of the 10 T cell receptor beta chains below, sequenced in a study of T cell responses to AZD1222 COVID-19 vaccine. Measured with immunoSEQ multiplex PCR; TCRdb has only the in-frame clones, and not every one. This sample carries about 140,000 clones, about 89% of them seen once, and the ten largest clones take 7.5% to 9.5%. Sample: peripheral blood, taken 28 days after the second dose of the MenACWY control vaccine. These receptors originate from an adult who received the MenACWY meningococcal vaccine as a control.

The V and J genes are TRBV19 and TRBJ2-7, with a possible D match to TRBD1 (6 bases). This CDR3 has 11 residues. The ends were cut back, 10 bases at V and 6 bases at J, with 13 bases in the middle. Germline CDR1 is LNHDA and CDR2 is SQIVND (reference sequence). CDR3 sequence: CATKQGTEQYF. In nucleotides, the CDR3 is TGTGCCACCAAACAGGGTACCGAGCAGTACTTC.

In its sample, this clone was seen a few times. J is TRBJ2-7 and V is TRBV19; tentatively, D is TRBD1 (5 bases). This CDR3 has 15 residues. Trimming pared 3 bases from V and 0 bases from J, leaving 12 bases between. Germline lookup yields CDR1 LNHDA and CDR2 SQIVND (reference sequence). CDR3 nucleotide sequence: TGTGCCAGTAGTATTGGGCAGGGCAGCTCCTACGAGCAGTACTTC. Protein: CASSIGQGSSYEQYF.

The chain carries TRBV10-1 and TRBJ2-7; TRBD1 is a possible D gene (5 bases). This CDR3 contains 17 residues. Trimming pared 1 base from V and 2 bases from J, leaving 18 bases between. The germline gives CDR1 WNHNN, CDR2 SYGVQD (reference sequence). CDR3: CASSEFRRTFNPYEQYF. CDR3 DNA: TGCGCCAGCAGTGAGTTTCGAAGGACATTTAATCCCTACGAGCAGTACTTC.

V is TRBV30 and J is TRBJ2-2, with a weak D call TRBD2 (6 bases). Germline lookup yields CDR1 GTSNPN and CDR2 SVGIG (reference sequence). V gave up 4 bases and J gave up 7 bases, with 13 bases separating them. The CDR3 length is 13 residues. The DNA for the CDR3 is TGTGCCTGGACCCGGAGGGGCAGCGGGGAGCTGTTTTTT. Translating gives CAWTRRGSGELFF.

The chain uses TRBV11-2 and TRBJ2-1; D may be TRBD2 (5 bases). Trimming took off 2 bases at V and 9 bases at J, with 14 bases between the two ends. The CDR3 length is 14 residues. Germline values: CDR1 SGHAT, CDR2 FQNNGV. The CDR3 loop reads CASSLSLDVGEQFF. DNA for the CDR3: TGTGCCAGCAGCTTATCACTAGATGTGGGTGAGCAGTTCTTC.

The DNA of the CDR3 is TGCAGTGCTAGTCCCAGGACAGGGACCAACTACAATGAGCAGTTCTTC. Translating gives CSASPRTGTNYNEQFF. The rearrangement uses TRBV20-1 and TRBJ2-1; TRBD1 agrees at 8 bases. The ends lost 3 bases at V and 3 bases at J; junction bases unmatched: 10. This CDR3 is 16 amino acids long. Germline CDR1 is DFQATT and CDR2 is SNEGSKA (reference sequence).

The chain carries TRBV7-2 and TRBJ2-7; perhaps TRBD2 as D (6 bases). Germline-derived CDR1 and CDR2 are SGHTA and FQGNSA. The CDR3 is 14 residues long. With 5 bases removed from V and 3 bases from J, the gap between germline ends came to 14 bases. The CDR3 loop reads CASSRDFKNYEQYF. CDR3 coding DNA: TGTGCCAGCAGCCGGGACTTCAAAAACTACGAGCAGTACTTC. The whole variable domain, filled in from reference TRBV7-2 and TRBJ2-7, reads GAGVSQSPSNKVTEKGKDVELRCDPISGHTALYWYRQSLGQGLEFLIYFQGNSAPDKSGLPSDRFSAERTGGSVSTLTIQRTQQEDSAVYLCASSRDFKNYEQYFGPGTRLTVT.

The gene calls are TRBV18 and TRBJ1-1; D remains ambiguous. Germline-derived CDR1 and CDR2 are KGHSH and LQKENI. Trimming took off 5 bases at V and 6 bases at J, with 13 bases between the two ends. The CDR3 is 13 amino acids. Written as DNA, the CDR3 is TGTGCCAGCTCAGCGACGGGAGGCTCTGAAGCTTTCTTT. It translates to CASSATGGSEAFF.

V is TRBV6-5 and J is TRBJ1-1, with a tentative D call TRBD1 (5 bases). Germline CDR1 and CDR2: MNHEY and SVGAGI. The CDR3 contains 15 residues. V lost 0 bases to trimming and J lost 3 bases, with 11 bases between them. CDR3 coding DNA: TGTGCCAGCAGTTACTCGTATAGGGGTGACACTGAAGCTTTCTTT. Translation gives CASSYSYRGDTEAFF.

The V gene is TRBV7-2, the J gene TRBJ2-2, with D hard to call. The V gene lost 1 base and the J gene lost 4 bases, with 13 bases spanning the gap. This CDR3 spans 16 amino acids. Per germline, CDR1 SGHTA and CDR2 FQGNSA. The CDR3 is CASSLVFQVVTGELFF. The CDR3 DNA follows: TGTGCCAGCAGCTTAGTTTTCCAGGTCGTCACCGGGGAGCTGTTTTTT.